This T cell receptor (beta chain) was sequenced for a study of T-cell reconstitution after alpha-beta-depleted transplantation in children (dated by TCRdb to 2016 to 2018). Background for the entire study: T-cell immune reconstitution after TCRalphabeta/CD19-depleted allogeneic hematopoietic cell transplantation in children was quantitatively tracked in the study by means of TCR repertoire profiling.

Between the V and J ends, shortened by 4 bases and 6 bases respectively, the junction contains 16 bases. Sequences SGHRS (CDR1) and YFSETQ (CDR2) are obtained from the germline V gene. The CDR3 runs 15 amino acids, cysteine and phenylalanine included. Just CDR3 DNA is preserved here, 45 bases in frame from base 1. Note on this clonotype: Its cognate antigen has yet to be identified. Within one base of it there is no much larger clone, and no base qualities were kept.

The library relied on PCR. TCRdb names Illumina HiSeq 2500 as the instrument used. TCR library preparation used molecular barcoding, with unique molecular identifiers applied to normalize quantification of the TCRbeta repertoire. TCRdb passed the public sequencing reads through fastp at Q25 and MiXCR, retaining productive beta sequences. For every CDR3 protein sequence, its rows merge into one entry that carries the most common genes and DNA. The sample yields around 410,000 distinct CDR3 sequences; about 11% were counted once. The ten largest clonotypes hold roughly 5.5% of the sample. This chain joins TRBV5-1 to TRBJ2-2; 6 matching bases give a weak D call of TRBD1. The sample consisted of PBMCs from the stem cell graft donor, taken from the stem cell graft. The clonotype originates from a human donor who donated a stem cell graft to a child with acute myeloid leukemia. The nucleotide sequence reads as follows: TGCGCCAGCAGCCCCGTGGCAGGGGAATCCGGGGAGCTGTTTTTT. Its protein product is CASSPVAGESGELFF. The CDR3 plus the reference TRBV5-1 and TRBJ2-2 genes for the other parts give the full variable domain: KAGVTQTPRYLIKTRGQQVTLSCSPISGHRSVSWYQQTPGQGLQFLFEYFSETQRNKGNFPGRFSGRQFSNSRSEMNVSTLELGDSALYLCASSPVAGESGELFFGEGSRLTVL.